This TCR beta chain derives from a study of T cell changes during pregnancy in multiple sclerosis. This clone was detected once. This CDR3 has 14 amino acids. The V segment lost 1 base and the J segment 8 bases; nucleotides outside the gene matches: 7. The germline V gene encodes CDR1 MDHEN and CDR2 SYDVKM. Libraries were prepared by immunoSEQ multiplex PCR; TCRdb keeps only in-frame clonotypes and omits some of them. The sample lists 75,000 to 90,000 clones; approximately 92% were seen once. The receptor was derived from a female donor with multiple sclerosis, enrolled in a pregnancy study. The chain joins TRBV28 to TRBJ1-2, with 7 bases matching TRBD1. Sequenced here: CD4+ T cells from peripheral blood mononuclear cells, sampled before pregnancy. The CDR3 sequence is CASSLLTGLGGYTF. The CDR3 DNA follows: TGTGCCAGCAGTTTATTGACAGGGTTGGGGGGCTACACCTTC.